This T cell receptor (beta chain) is from a study of T cell responses to AZD1222 COVID-19 vaccine. V was clipped by 6 bases and J by 4 bases, with 9 bases between them. CDR3 length equals 12 residues. CDR1 and CDR2 from the germline V gene are MNHEY and SVGAGI. A remark on this clone: Its antigen is currently unknown.

Overall study findings and caveats: Only after the peak T cell response were repertoires sampled. Spike was spanned by vaccine-associated CD4 TCRs, which were dominant at 160-218 and 743-854. Epitopes outside B.1.351 and B.1.1.7 mutated regions reportedly drew nearly half of spike TCRs. White British people made up most donors, females outnumbered males, and clonal diversity was possibly underestimated.

Produced via immunoSEQ multiplex PCR; TCRdb's table is partial and in-frame only. Here the sample spans roughly 190,000 clones, 85% to 95% being singletons. The chain recombines TRBV6-5 with TRBJ2-5; D is unclear. The material was peripheral blood, obtained 28 days after the second dose of the MenACWY control vaccine. The clonotype originates from an adult who received the MenACWY meningococcal vaccine as a control. This CDR3 is CASSDRGETQYF. The CDR3 DNA is TGTGCCAGCAGCGACCGCGGAGAGACCCAGTACTTC.